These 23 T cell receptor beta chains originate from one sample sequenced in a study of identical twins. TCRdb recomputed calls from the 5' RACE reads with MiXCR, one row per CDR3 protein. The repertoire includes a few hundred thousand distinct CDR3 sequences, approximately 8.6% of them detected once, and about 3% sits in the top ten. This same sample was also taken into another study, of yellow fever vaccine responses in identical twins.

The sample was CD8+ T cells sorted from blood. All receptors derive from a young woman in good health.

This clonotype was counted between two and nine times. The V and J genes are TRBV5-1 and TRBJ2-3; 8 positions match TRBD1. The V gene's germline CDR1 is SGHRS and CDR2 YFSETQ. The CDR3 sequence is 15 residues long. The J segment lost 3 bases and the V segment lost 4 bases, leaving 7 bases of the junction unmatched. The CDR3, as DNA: TGCGCCAGCAGCCTAGAGGGACAGGTTACAGATACGCAGTATTTT. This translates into CASSLEGQVTDTQYF.

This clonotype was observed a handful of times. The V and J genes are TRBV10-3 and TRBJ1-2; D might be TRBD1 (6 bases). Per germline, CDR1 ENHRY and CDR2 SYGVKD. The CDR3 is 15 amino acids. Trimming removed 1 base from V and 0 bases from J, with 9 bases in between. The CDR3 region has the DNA TGTGCCATCAGTGAGTTGACAGGCTCTAACTATGGCTACACCTTC. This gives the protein CAISELTGSNYGYTF.

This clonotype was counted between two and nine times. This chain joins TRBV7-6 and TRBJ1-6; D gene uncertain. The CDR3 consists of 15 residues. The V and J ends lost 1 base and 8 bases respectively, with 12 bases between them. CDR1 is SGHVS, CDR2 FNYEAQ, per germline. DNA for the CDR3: TGTGCCAGCAGCTTAGGAGCCCTCGAGGATTCACCCCTCCACTTT. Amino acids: CASSLGALEDSPLHF.

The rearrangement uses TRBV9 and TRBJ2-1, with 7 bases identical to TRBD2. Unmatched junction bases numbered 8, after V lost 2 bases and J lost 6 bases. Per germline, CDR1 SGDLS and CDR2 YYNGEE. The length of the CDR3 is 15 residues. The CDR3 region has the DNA TGTGCCAGCAGCGTTGGATGGGAGGGGATCAATGAGCAGTTCTTC. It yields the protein CASSVGWEGINEQFF.

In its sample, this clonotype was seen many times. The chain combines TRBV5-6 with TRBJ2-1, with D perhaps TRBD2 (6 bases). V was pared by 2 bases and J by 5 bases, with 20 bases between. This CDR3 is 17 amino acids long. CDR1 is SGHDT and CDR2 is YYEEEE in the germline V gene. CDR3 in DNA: TGTGCCAGCAGCTTATGGCGGGGACCCCTTTTAAACAATGAGCAGTTCTTC. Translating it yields CASSLWRGPLLNNEQFF.

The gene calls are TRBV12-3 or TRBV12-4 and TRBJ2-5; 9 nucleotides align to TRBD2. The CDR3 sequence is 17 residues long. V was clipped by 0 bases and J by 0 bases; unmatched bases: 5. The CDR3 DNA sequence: TGTGCCAGCAGTTTAGCAGGGGGCGGGGGGGACCAAGAGACCCAGTACTTC. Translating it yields CASSLAGGGGDQETQYF.

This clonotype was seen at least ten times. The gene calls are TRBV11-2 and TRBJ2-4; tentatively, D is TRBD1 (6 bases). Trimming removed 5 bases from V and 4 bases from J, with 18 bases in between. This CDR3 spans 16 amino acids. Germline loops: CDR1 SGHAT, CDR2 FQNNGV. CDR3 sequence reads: CASSPDPLQGKNIQYF. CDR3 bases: TGTGCCAGCAGCCCAGACCCATTACAGGGAAAAAACATTCAGTACTTC.

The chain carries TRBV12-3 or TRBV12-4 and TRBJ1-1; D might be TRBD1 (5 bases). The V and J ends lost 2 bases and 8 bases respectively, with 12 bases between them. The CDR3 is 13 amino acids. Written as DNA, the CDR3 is TGTGCCAGCAGTTTATGGGGGGAATGGGAAGCTTTCTTT. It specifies CASSLWGEWEAFF.

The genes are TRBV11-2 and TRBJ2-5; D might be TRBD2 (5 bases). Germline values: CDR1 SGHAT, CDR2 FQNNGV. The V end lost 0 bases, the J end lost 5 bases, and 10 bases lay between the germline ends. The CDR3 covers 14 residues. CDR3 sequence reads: CASSLEYGMETQYF. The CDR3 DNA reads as TGTGCCAGCAGCTTAGAGTACGGGATGGAGACCCAGTACTTC.

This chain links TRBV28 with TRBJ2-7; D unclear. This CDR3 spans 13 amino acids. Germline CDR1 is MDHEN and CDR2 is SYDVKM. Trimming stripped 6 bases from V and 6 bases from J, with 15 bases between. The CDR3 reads CASSPVRSFEQYF. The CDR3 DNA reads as TGTGCCAGCAGCCCTGTTCGCTCTTTCGAGCAGTACTTC.

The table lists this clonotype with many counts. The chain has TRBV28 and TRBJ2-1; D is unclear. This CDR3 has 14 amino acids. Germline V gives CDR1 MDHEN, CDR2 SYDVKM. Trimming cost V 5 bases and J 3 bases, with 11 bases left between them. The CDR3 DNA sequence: TGTGCCAGCAGTCAACCCGCCTACTACAATGAGCAGTTCTTC. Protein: CASSQPAYYNEQFF.

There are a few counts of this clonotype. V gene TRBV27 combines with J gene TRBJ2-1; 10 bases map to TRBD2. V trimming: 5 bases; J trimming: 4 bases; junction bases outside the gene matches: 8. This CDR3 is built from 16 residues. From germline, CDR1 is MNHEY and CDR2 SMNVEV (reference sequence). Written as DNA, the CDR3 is TGTGCCAGCAGTCCCAGAGCGGGGGGGCAGTACAATGAGCAGTTCTTC. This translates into CASSPRAGGQYNEQFF.

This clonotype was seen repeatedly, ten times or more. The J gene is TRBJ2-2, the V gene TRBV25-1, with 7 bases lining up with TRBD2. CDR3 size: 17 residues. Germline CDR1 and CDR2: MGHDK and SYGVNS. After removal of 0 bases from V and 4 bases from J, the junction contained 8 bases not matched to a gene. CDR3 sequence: CASSEYSGRAFTGELFF. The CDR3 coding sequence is TGTGCCAGCAGTGAATATAGTGGGAGGGCCTTCACCGGGGAGCTGTTTTTT.

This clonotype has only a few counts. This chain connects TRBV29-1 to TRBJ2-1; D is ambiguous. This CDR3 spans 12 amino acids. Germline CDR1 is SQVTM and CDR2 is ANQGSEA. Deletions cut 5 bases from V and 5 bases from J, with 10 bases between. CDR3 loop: CSVLRWDNEQFF. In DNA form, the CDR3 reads TGCAGCGTTTTACGATGGGACAATGAGCAGTTCTTC.

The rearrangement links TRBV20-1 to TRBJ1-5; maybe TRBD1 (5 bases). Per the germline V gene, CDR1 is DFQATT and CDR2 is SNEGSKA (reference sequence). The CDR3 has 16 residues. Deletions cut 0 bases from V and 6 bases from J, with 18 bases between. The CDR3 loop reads CSARDWDGALSQPQHF. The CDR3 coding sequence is TGCAGTGCTAGAGATTGGGACGGGGCTCTCAGTCAGCCCCAGCATTTT.

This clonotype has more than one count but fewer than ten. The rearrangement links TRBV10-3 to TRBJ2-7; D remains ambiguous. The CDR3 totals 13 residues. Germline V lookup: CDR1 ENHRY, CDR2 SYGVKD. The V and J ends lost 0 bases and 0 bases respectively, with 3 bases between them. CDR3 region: CAISESGSYEQYF. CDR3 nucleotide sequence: TGTGCCATCAGTGAGTCGGGCTCCTACGAGCAGTACTTC.

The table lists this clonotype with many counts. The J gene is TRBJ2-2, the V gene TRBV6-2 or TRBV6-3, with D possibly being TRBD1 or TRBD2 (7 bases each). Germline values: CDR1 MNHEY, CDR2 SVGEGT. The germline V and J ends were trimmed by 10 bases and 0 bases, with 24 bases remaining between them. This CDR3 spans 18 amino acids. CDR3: CATSTGASGDANTGELFF. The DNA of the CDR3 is TGTGCCACCTCAACAGGGGCTAGCGGAGACGCGAACACCGGGGAGCTGTTTTTT.

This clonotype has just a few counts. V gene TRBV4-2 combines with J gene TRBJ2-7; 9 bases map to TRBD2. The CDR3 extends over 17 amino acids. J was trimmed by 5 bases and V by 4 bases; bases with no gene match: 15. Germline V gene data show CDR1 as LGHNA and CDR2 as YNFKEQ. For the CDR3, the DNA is TGTGCCAGCAGCCCCAGATCGGTGGCTAGCGGGGTTAACGAGCAGTACTTC. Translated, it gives CASSPRSVASGVNEQYF.

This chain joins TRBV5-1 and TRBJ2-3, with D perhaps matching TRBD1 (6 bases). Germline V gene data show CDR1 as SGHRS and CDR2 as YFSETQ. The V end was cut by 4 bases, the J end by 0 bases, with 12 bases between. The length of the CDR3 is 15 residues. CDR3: CASSHRDISTDTQYF. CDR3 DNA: TGCGCCAGCAGCCACCGGGACATAAGCACAGATACGCAGTATTTT.

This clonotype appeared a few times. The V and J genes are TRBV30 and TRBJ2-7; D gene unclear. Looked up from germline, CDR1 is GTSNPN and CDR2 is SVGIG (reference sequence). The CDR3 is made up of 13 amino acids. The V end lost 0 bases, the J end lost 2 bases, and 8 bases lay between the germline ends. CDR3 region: CAWSVHSPYEQYF. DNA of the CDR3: TGTGCCTGGAGTGTACACTCACCCTACGAGCAGTACTTC.

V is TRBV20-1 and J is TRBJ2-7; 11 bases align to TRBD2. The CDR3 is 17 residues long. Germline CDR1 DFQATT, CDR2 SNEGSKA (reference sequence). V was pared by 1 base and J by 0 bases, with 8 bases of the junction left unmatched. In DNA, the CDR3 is TGCAGTGCTAGAGGGGTTAGCGGGAGGGAAAGCTCCTACGAGCAGTACTTC. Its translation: CSARGVSGRESSYEQYF.

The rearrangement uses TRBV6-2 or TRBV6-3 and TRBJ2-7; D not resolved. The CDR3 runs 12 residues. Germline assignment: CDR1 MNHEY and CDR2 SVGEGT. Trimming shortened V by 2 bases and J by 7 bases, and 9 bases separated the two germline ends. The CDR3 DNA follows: TGTGCCAGCAGTTACGTCCCCAGGGAGCAGTACTTC. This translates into CASSYVPREQYF.

Here the CDR3 reads CAIRQSITGTGGYDGTGELFF. The DNA of the CDR3 is TGTGCCATCAGACAGAGTATAACCGGGACAGGGGGGTACGATGGCACCGGGGAGCTGTTTTTT. The chain joins TRBV10-3 to TRBJ2-2; 11 positions agree with TRBD1. The V and J ends lost 6 bases and 4 bases, in that order; junction bases with no gene match: 22. The length of the CDR3 is 21 residues. Germline assignment: CDR1 ENHRY and CDR2 SYGVKD.